One sample yielded the 7 T cell receptor beta chains listed below, sequenced in a study of T cell clones after liver transplantation. Method: immunoSEQ multiplex PCR; TCRdb's copy keeps in-frame clones and lacks some. The table records just under 60,000 clones, about 73% of them present only once. The sequencing used CD4+ T cells from blood, collected at the roughly 16-month timepoint. These TCRs come from a human patient who received a liver transplant. Some T cells may be transferred from the graft donor.

The chain is built from TRBV29-1 and TRBJ2-3; D is unclear. CDR3 size: 11 residues. Germline V gene data show CDR1 as SQVTM and CDR2 as ANQGSEA. V lost 5 bases and J lost 4, with 7 bases in between. The CDR3: CSVRPPDTQYF. CDR3 nucleotide sequence: TGCAGCGTTCGGCCTCCAGATACGCAGTATTTT.

This chain links TRBV19 with TRBJ2-2, with TRBD2 matching 7 bases. Germline V gene sequence: CDR1 LNHDA, CDR2 SQIVND (reference sequence). The CDR3 runs 16 residues. Trimming removed 3 bases from V and 4 bases from J; junction bases left unmatched: 8. The CDR3, as DNA: TGTGCCAGTAGTATCTCTAGCGGAGTACTCACCGGGGAGCTGTTTTTT. Translated, it gives CASSISSGVLTGELFF.

V gene TRBV7-9 combines with J gene TRBJ1-1; D call uncertain. The CDR3 sequence is 15 residues long. Germline V gives CDR1 SEHNR, CDR2 FQNEAQ (reference sequence). V dropped 4 bases and J dropped 5 bases, with 17 bases sitting between them. The CDR3 region has the DNA TGTGCCAGCAGCTCTCCTAAGGCCTTGGATACTGAAGCTTTCTTT. Its translation is CASSSPKALDTEAFF.

The chain recombines TRBV9 with TRBJ2-5; D gene unclear. The CDR3 covers 12 residues. Trimming stripped 4 bases from V and 2 bases from J, with 6 bases between. The V gene's germline CDR1 is SGDLS and CDR2 YYNGEE. CDR3 loop: CASSLQQETQYF. Here the CDR3 DNA reads TGTGCCAGCAGCCTTCAACAAGAGACCCAGTACTTC.

This chain connects TRBV30 to TRBJ2-5, with 10 bases lining up with TRBD2. Per the germline V gene, CDR1 is GTSNPN and CDR2 is SVGIG (reference sequence). V lost 4 bases to trimming and J lost 4 bases; unmatched junction nucleotides: 9. This CDR3 contains 15 residues. CDR3 bases: TGTGCCTGGACCGTCAGCGGGGGGGCCGGAGAGACCCAGTACTTC. Its protein is CAWTVSGGAGETQYF.

This clone was seen once. This chain connects TRBV23-1 to TRBJ2-2; D gene unclear. TRBV23-1 is given ORF status, its function remaining uncertain. Trimming removed 4 bases at V and 1 base at J, with 7 bases between. This CDR3 spans 14 amino acids. The CDR3 spells CASSLHQNTGELFF. DNA of the CDR3: TGCGCCAGCAGTCTTCACCAGAACACCGGGGAGCTGTTTTTT.

The chain uses TRBV28 and TRBJ1-4; D may be TRBD1 (6 bases). The CDR3 extends over 14 amino acids. The V end lost 2 bases, the J end lost 8 bases, and 12 bases lay between the germline ends. In germline, CDR1 is MDHEN, CDR2 SYDVKM. The CDR3 DNA reads as TGTGCCAGCAGTTTAAGGGGGGCCGGGGAAAAACTGTTTTTT. Translated, it gives CASSLRGAGEKLFF.